Presented here are 23 T cell receptor beta chains from one specimen sequenced in a study of T cell repertoires in cytomegalovirus infection. No antigen has been identified for these receptors. TCRdb reanalysed the reads using MiXCR and keeps one entry per CDR3 protein. The sample yields roughly 120,000 distinct CDR3 sequences, around 10% seen once. The sequenced material came from PBMCs, sequenced either directly or after in vitro stimulation (not recorded which). The receptors were gathered from a human donor in good health (CMV status not recorded). Some clones in this sample may be carry-over from other donors' samples.

V and J are TRBV5-4 and TRBJ1-1; unclear D gene. Germline CDR1 and CDR2: SGHNT and YYREEE (reference sequence). V was clipped by 3 bases and J by 10 bases, with 16 bases between them. The CDR3 consists of 13 residues. As DNA, the CDR3 is TGTGCCAGCAGCTCTGAGACCTCCTTGAGAGCTTTCTTT. Encoded protein: CASSSETSLRAFF.

This clonotype was detected many times. The rearrangement links TRBV7-9 to TRBJ2-2; TRBD2 agrees at 10 bases. This CDR3 contains 18 residues. Germline assignment: CDR1 SEHNR and CDR2 FQNEAQ (reference sequence). V gave up 3 bases and J gave up 6 bases; unmatched junction bases: 13. Here the CDR3 DNA reads TGTGCCAGCAGCTTTAGGCCGGGACTAGCGTCTTCCCCCGGGGAGCTGTTTTTT. The encoded protein is CASSFRPGLASSPGELFF.

This clonotype was counted many times. The V call is TRBV6-6, the J call TRBJ1-1, with D tentatively TRBD1 (6 bases). Germline CDR1 is MNHNY and CDR2 is SVGAGI (reference sequence). This CDR3 spans 13 amino acids. The CDR3 here is CAGARSMNTEAFF. In DNA, the CDR3 is TGTGCGGGGGCCAGGTCGATGAACACTGAAGCTTTCTTT.

This clonotype showed up many times. V usage is TRBV7-2 and J usage is TRBJ2-2; 9 nucleotides align to TRBD2. CDR1 is SGHTA and CDR2 is FQGNSA in the germline V gene. The CDR3 runs to 15 residues. Trimming at V came to 1 base and at J to 14 bases, leaving 11 bases not matched to a gene. CDR3 residues: CASSLVGSSGKKLFF. The CDR3 DNA reads TGTGCCAGCAGCTTAGTCGGTTCTAGCGGGAAGAAACTGTTTTTT.

This clonotype appeared many times. The rearrangement joins TRBV7-8 to TRBJ2-5; D not certain. Germline CDR1 and CDR2: SGHVS and FQNEAQ. This CDR3 region has 14 residues. Trimming took 1 base from V and 4 from J, leaving 10 bases between them. Written as DNA, the CDR3 is TGTGCCAGCAGCTTAGGTGGGGTTTTAGAGACCCAGTACTTC. Its translation is CASSLGGVLETQYF. The whole variable domain, remainder taken from reference TRBV7-8 and TRBJ2-5, is GAGVSQSPRYKVAKRGQDVALRCDPISGHVSLFWYQQALGQGPEFLTYFQNEAQLDKSGLPSDRFFAERPEGSVSTLKIQRTQQEDSAVYLCASSLGGVLETQYFGPGTRLLVL.

This clonotype was observed a few times. J is TRBJ2-7 and V is TRBV6-5; 9 bases align to TRBD2. CDR1 is MNHEY, CDR2 SVGAGI, per germline. The CDR3 is made up of 15 amino acids. V gave up 5 bases and J gave up 2 bases; unmatched junction bases: 7. In DNA form, the CDR3 reads TGTGCCAGCAGTCCCGTAGCGGGAGTCCCCTACGAGCAGTACGTC. It codes for CASSPVAGVPYEQYV.

The CDR3 DNA is TGTGCCAGCAGCCTCCGGCGAACTGAAGCTTTCTTT. As protein: CASSLRRTEAFF. The chain carries TRBV7-6 and TRBJ1-1, with D unresolved. CDR1 and CDR2 (germline): SGHVS, FNYEAQ. Trimming removed 5 bases from V and 5 bases from J, with 9 bases in between. The CDR3 loop spans 12 amino acids.

The genes are TRBV12-3 or TRBV12-4 and TRBJ1-1; D is undetermined. The CDR3 contains 15 residues. V shed 6 bases and J shed 1 base, with 15 bases lying between them. In DNA, the CDR3 is TGTGCCAGCAGCCCGCTGGGCAGCGCGAACACTGAAGCTTTCTTT. It codes for CASSPLGSANTEAFF.

The chain employs TRBV11-2 and TRBJ1-1; tentative D call: TRBD1 (5 bases). This CDR3 comprises 12 residues. Germline V gene sequence: CDR1 SGHAT, CDR2 FQNNGV. Trimming left V 1 base short and J 11 bases short, with 11 bases between. The CDR3 DNA is TGTGCCAGCAGCTTAGTAAGCGGGGGTGCTTTCTTT. Its translation: CASSLVSGGAFF.

Only a few counts were recorded for this clonotype. The chain carries TRBV19 and TRBJ1-5; 7 bases fit TRBD1. The CDR3 extends over 14 amino acids. Per germline, CDR1 LNHDA and CDR2 SQIVND (reference sequence). The V and J ends lost 7 bases and 5 bases, in that order; junction bases with no gene match: 8. In DNA form, the CDR3 reads TGTGCCAGTACGTCAAACGACAGGGATCAGCCCCAGCATTTT. This translates into CASTSNDRDQPQHF.

This clonotype was found a few times. The J gene is TRBJ2-3, the V gene TRBV15; 9 bases fit TRBD1. The ends lost 6 bases at V and 6 bases at J; junction bases unmatched: 7. Germline values: CDR1 LNHNV, CDR2 YYDKDF (reference sequence). The CDR3 is 14 residues long. The CDR3 region is CATSPDRGLDTQYF. DNA of the CDR3: TGTGCCACCAGTCCGGACAGGGGCCTCGATACGCAGTATTTT. Full variable domain (rest looked up from reference TRBV15 and TRBJ2-3): DAMVIQNPRYQVTQFGKPVTLSCSQTLNHNVMYWYQQKSSQAPKLLFHYYDKDFNNEADTPDNFQSRRPNTSFCFLDIRSPGLGDTAMYLCATSPDRGLDTQYFGPGTRLTVL.

This clonotype has a count of ten or more. One end of the junction fails to match germline, which may point to a read error. V is TRBV12-3 or TRBV12-4 and J is TRBJ2-7; 9 bases align to TRBD2. The CDR3 consists of 16 residues. DNA for the CDR3: TGTGCCAGCAGCTTAGCGGGAGACCCCGGAAACTACGAGCAGTACTTC. Its translation is CASSLAGDPGNYEQYF.

The chain employs TRBV6-6 and TRBJ2-2; 10 bases map to TRBD2. Germline CDR1 and CDR2: MNHNY and SVGAGI (reference sequence). There are 19 residues in the CDR3. The J segment lost 5 bases and the V segment lost 8 bases, leaving 20 bases of the junction unmatched. The CDR3 loop is CASGTLRASGSLRTGELFF. The CDR3 bases are TGTGCCAGCGGAACCCTTCGGGCTAGCGGGAGCCTGAGGACCGGGGAGCTGTTTTTT.

The chain is built from TRBV6-2 or TRBV6-3 and TRBJ2-7; 13 bases fit TRBD2. V was clipped by 2 bases and J by 5 bases; unmatched bases: 3. Per germline, CDR1 MNHEY and CDR2 SVGEGT. The CDR3 extends over 15 amino acids. CDR3 loop: CASSYGTSGIDEQYF. CDR3 bases: TGTGCCAGCAGTTACGGGACTAGCGGGATCGACGAGCAGTACTTC.

This clonotype was detected many times. The chain employs TRBV7-6 and TRBJ1-4, with D possibly matching TRBD1 (5 bases). V was shortened by 1 base and J by 2 bases, with 17 bases between the two germline ends. Germline assignment: CDR1 SGHVS and CDR2 FNYEAQ. This CDR3 comprises 18 residues. The DNA of the CDR3 is TGTGCCAGCAGCTTAGATCTATCAGGGACGGACACTAATGAAAAACTGTTTTTT. Protein product: CASSLDLSGTDTNEKLFF.

This clonotype was recorded a few times. V usage is TRBV28 and J usage is TRBJ2-5, with TRBD1 as a possible D gene (6 bases). Germline V gene lookup returns CDR1 MDHEN and CDR2 SYDVKM. The CDR3 contains 12 residues. V shed 10 bases and J shed 4 bases, with 13 bases lying between them. The CDR3 coding sequence is TGTGCCACACGCCAGGGGCTAGAGACCCAGTACTTC. Protein: CATRQGLETQYF.

Many counts were recorded for this clonotype. The rearrangement uses TRBV7-2 and TRBJ2-4, with D possibly called TRBD1 or TRBD2 (5 bases each). CDR1 and CDR2 from the germline V gene are SGHTA and FQGNSA. V lost 5 bases to trimming and J lost 8 bases, with 22 bases between them. The CDR3 length is 16 residues. CDR3 in amino acids: CASSNSLGDFSDIQYF. CDR3 coding DNA: TGTGCCAGCAGCAATAGTTTGGGGGATTTTAGCGACATTCAGTACTTC.

The chain uses TRBV4-1 and TRBJ1-5, with D perhaps TRBD1 (6 bases). Trimming left V 0 bases short and J 0 bases short, with 9 bases between. The CDR3 is 16 amino acids. Per the germline V gene, CDR1 is MGHRA and CDR2 is YSYEKL. The DNA of the CDR3 is TGCGCCAGCAGCCAAGAAGGGGGGTATAGCAATCAGCCCCAGCATTTT. This encodes CASSQEGGYSNQPQHF.

This clonotype was recorded many times. The rearrangement joins TRBV7-3 to TRBJ2-2; no clear D gene. V gave up 1 base and J gave up 6 bases, with 15 bases separating them. CDR1 is SGHTA, CDR2 FQGTGA, per germline. The CDR3 has 16 amino acids. Here the CDR3 DNA reads TGTGCCAGCAGCTTAAGATTTACCCGTATCCCCGGGGAGCTGTTTTTT. Its translation: CASSLRFTRIPGELFF.

Only a few counts were recorded for this clonotype. The V call is TRBV9, the J call TRBJ2-1; 8 bases match TRBD2. J lost 3 bases, V lost 0 bases, and 2 bases had no gene match. The CDR3 is 15 amino acids. Looked up from germline, CDR1 is SGDLS and CDR2 is YYNGEE. CDR3 nucleotides: TGTGCCAGCAGCGTAGGGCTAGCGGGCTACAATGAGCAGTTCTTC. Residues: CASSVGLAGYNEQFF.

This clonotype has a count of ten or more. V is TRBV7-3 and J is TRBJ2-7; D is tentatively TRBD1 or TRBD2 (5 bases each). Germline CDR1 is SGHTA and CDR2 is FQGTGA. There are 17 residues in the CDR3. V gave up 1 base and J gave up 3 bases, with 19 bases separating them. CDR3 region: CASSLRLRPGRVYEQYF. CDR3 in DNA: TGTGCCAGCAGCTTAAGGTTACGACCGGGACGGGTCTACGAGCAGTACTTC.

This clonotype was detected many times. This chain connects TRBV6-2 or TRBV6-3 to TRBJ1-6; 7 positions agree with TRBD1. Unmatched junction bases numbered 6, after V lost 3 bases and J lost 10 bases. Germline CDR1 is MNHEY and CDR2 is SVGEGT. This CDR3 spans 14 amino acids. CDR3 residues: CASSYRDSGSPLHF. The CDR3 nucleotides read TGTGCCAGCAGTTATAGGGACAGCGGCTCACCCCTCCACTTT.

On this clonotype itself: Germline and junction disagree at one end, which may indicate a read error. The rearrangement joins TRBV19 to TRBJ1-4, with TRBD1 as a possible D gene (5 bases). Per germline, CDR1 LNHDA and CDR2 SQIVND (reference sequence). The CDR3 consists of 16 residues. DNA of the CDR3: TGTGCCAGTAGTCCCCCGGACACTCCCTTGAAGGAAAAACGGTTTTTT. Protein sequence: CASSPPDTPLKEKRFF.